This TCR beta chain was sequenced during a study of T cell responses to AZD1222 COVID-19 vaccine. Whole-study results and caveats: The donors showed a predominance of white British ancestry and of females, with possible underestimation of clonal diversity. No repertoire was sampled before or during the peak T cell response, only after it.

Profiled with immunoSEQ multiplex PCR; TCRdb holds only in-frame clones, not every one. The profile shows some 120,000 clones, 89% of them singletons. This clone has only one observation. Its antigen is unknown. Looked up from germline, CDR1 is LGHDT and CDR2 is YNNKEL (reference sequence). With 3 bases removed from V and 3 bases from J, the gap between germline ends came to 21 bases. This CDR3 has 17 amino acids. This chain uses TRBV3-1 (or the pseudogene TRBV3-2) with TRBJ2-7; D possibly corresponds to TRBD2 (6 bases). This receptor was taken from an adult in good health. This specimen was peripheral blood, taken on day 0 of AZD1222 vaccination. CDR3 residues: CASSHSAGVGGNYEQYF. Written as DNA, the CDR3 is TGTGCCAGCAGCCACAGTGCCGGTGTTGGCGGGAACTACGAGCAGTACTTC.